These T cell receptor beta chains were read from a single sample in a study of T-cell reconstitution after alpha-beta-depleted transplantation in children. TCRdb itself ran the PCR reads through MiXCR, one entry per CDR3 protein. This table holds about 240,000 distinct CDR3 sequences, roughly 24% found once. The material sequenced was PBMCs, taken before TCRalphabeta/CD19-depleted stem cell transplant. The source of these receptors is a girl between 2 and 10 years old with Fanconi anemia, due to receive a stem cell transplant. Both conserved end residues are part of each CDR3. Fields, in order: clone size, J gene, D gene, V gene, CDR3 DNA, CDR3 protein. D genes are given only for firm matches. Only part of the rows carry a size: once, few, many, or a class if the clone is expanded.

. | TRBJ1-1 | . | TRBV28 | TGTGCCAGCAGTTCCACACCGGGGCCGAGACCTGAAGCTTTCTTT | CASSSTPGPRPEAFF
. | TRBJ1-2 | TRBD1 | TRBV29-1 | TGCAGCGTTGGGACAGGGGGAATAGGCTATGGCTACACCTTC | CSVGTGGIGYGYTF
many | TRBJ2-1 | . | TRBV7-6 | TGTGCCAGCAGCTTCTCGCCGGGGTTCTCCTACAATGAGCAGTTCTTC | CASSFSPGFSYNEQFF
many | TRBJ2-1 | . | TRBV12-3/TRBV12-4 | TGTGCCAGCAGTACTCGACAGCTCTCCTACAATGAGCAGTTCTTC | CASSTRQLSYNEQFF
few | TRBJ2-1 | . | TRBV9 | TGTGCCAGCAGCGCCCGGGCCATCTTAGGGGGCTCCTACAATGAGCAGTTCTTC | CASSARAILGGSYNEQFF
few | TRBJ2-1 | TRBD1 | TRBV29-1 | TGCAGCTCGGAAGGGGGCCTGGATAACCCTAATGAGCAGTTCTTC | CSSEGGLDNPNEQFF
. | TRBJ2-2 | TRBD2 | TRBV20-1 | TGCAGTGCTAGACCGGGACTAGGAGTCGGGGAGCTGTTTTTT | CSARPGLGVGELFF
many | TRBJ1-5 | TRBD1 | TRBV20-1 | TGCAGTGCTAGCCAGGGGGTTAATCAGCCCCAGCATTTT | CSASQGVNQPQHF
. | TRBJ2-1 | . | TRBV6-2/TRBV6-3 | TGTGCCAGCAGTTACGTCCTAGGCTCCTACAATGAGCAGTTCTTC | CASSYVLGSYNEQFF
many | TRBJ2-1 | TRBD2 | TRBV7-2 | TGTGCCAGCAGCTTAGGGGCGGGAGTCACGTGGTTCTTC | CASSLGAGVTWFF
. | TRBJ2-2 | . | TRBV5-8 | TGTGCCAGCAGCTGGAGGACAGCTGAAAACACCGGGGAGCTGTTTTTT | CASSWRTAENTGELFF
. | TRBJ2-1 | . | TRBV25-1 | TGTGCCAGCAGTGATTGGGGGGCCGGCCACAATGAGCAGTTCTTC | CASSDWGAGHNEQFF
many | TRBJ2-3 | TRBD2 | TRBV7-2 | TGTGCCAGCAGCTTAAAAGCGGGGAACACAGATACGCAGTATTTT | CASSLKAGNTDTQYF
many | TRBJ1-1 | . | TRBV27 | TGTGCCAGCAGACTAATATACAGGGAGAACACTGAAGCTTTCTTT | CASRLIYRENTEAFF
many | TRBJ1-2 | . | TRBV6-5 | TGTGCCAGCAGTTACGATGGTGGTGATAGGGCTGGGCAGAACTATGGCTACACCTTC | CASSYDGGDRAGQNYGYTF
few | TRBJ2-1 | TRBD2 | TRBV20-1 | TGCAGTGCTAGAGACGGACTAGCAAATGACAATGAGCAGTTCTTC | CSARDGLANDNEQFF
. | TRBJ1-2 | . | TRBV29-1 | TGCAGCGTTGGAGGCAGCGGATTATTTGGCTACACCTTC | CSVGGSGLFGYTF
many | TRBJ1-3 | TRBD1 | TRBV12-3/TRBV12-4 | TGTGCCAGCAGTAGTGGACAGGTCGATTTAGGAAACACCATATATTTT | CASSSGQVDLGNTIYF
many | TRBJ2-1 | . | TRBV25-1 | TGTGCCAGCAGTGATTCTAGGCCTGCGGATGAGCAGTTCTTC | CASSDSRPADEQFF
. | TRBJ2-5 | . | TRBV29-1 | TGCAGCGTTGAATGGGGGCGCGGGGAGACCCAGTACTTC | CSVEWGRGETQYF
. | TRBJ2-1 | TRBD2 | TRBV5-1 | TGCGCCAGCAGCTTCGGACTAGCGCCGAACAATGAGCAGTTCTTC | CASSFGLAPNNEQFF
many | TRBJ2-1 | . | TRBV3-1 | TGTGCCAGCAGCCAAGATTACTACTACAATGAGCAGTTCTTC | CASSQDYYYNEQFF
. | TRBJ1-5 | . | TRBV7-3 | TGTGCCAGCAGCTTCTCCCGCACCGGGACTCAGGGCAATCAGCCCCAGCATTTT | CASSFSRTGTQGNQPQHF
. | TRBJ2-1 | . | TRBV3-1 | TGTGCCAGCAGCCTCAGTTATGAGCAGTTCTTC | CASSLSYEQFF
. | TRBJ2-7 | . | TRBV29-1 | TGCAGCGTTGGTGGCTCCGCCGACGAGCAGTACTTC | CSVGGSADEQYF
. | TRBJ1-6 | . | TRBV20-1 | TGCAGTGCTAAAAAACCGGATTCACCCCTCCACTTT | CSAKKPDSPLHF
many | TRBJ2-1 | . | TRBV24-1 | TGTGCCACCAGTGATCTCCTCGATGATGAGCAGTTCTTC | CATSDLLDDEQFF
many | TRBJ2-3 | . | TRBV4-1 | TGCGCCAGCAGTCGTATGTGGAGGGCGGATACGCAGTATTTT | CASSRMWRADTQYF
many | TRBJ2-5 | TRBD1 | TRBV12-3/TRBV12-4 | TGTGCCAGCAGTACAGGGACAGACCAAGAGACCCAGTACTTC | CASSTGTDQETQYF
few | TRBJ1-5 | . | TRBV20-1 | TGCAGTGCCGACAGGTCCGTCAATCAGCCCCAGCATTTT | CSADRSVNQPQHF
. | TRBJ2-1 | . | TRBV6-2/TRBV6-3 | TGTGCCAGCAGTTACCCCAGGGGGAGGGGCTCCTACAATGAGCAGTTCTTC | CASSYPRGRGSYNEQFF
few | TRBJ2-1 | TRBD2 | TRBV10-1 | TGCGCCAGCAGCCCCGTGGTGGGGCTAGCGGGAGGGGATGAGCAGTTCTTC | CASSPVVGLAGGDEQFF
many | TRBJ1-1 | TRBD1 | TRBV12-3/TRBV12-4 | TGTGCCAGCAGTTTAGAGGCAGGGGGTTACACTGAAGCTTTCTTT | CASSLEAGGYTEAFF
. | TRBJ2-3 | . | TRBV20-1 | TGCAGTGCTAGTTCCCCCACCACAGATACGCAGTATTTT | CSASSPTTDTQYF
. | TRBJ2-6 | . | TRBV11-1 | TGTGCCAGCAGCTTATGGGGGGTCGACAGGTCCTACTCTGGGGCCAACGTCCTGACTTTC | CASSLWGVDRSYSGANVLTF
many | TRBJ2-7 | . | TRBV12-3/TRBV12-4 | TGTGCCAGCAGCCCGACGACTCCGTACGAGCAGTACTTC | CASSPTTPYEQYF
many | TRBJ2-1 | TRBD2 | TRBV20-1 | TGCAGTGCTAGAGGACTAGCCCAAAGCTCCTACAATGAGCAGTTCTTC | CSARGLAQSSYNEQFF
many | TRBJ2-3 | TRBD2 | TRBV12-3/TRBV12-4 | TGTGCCAGCAGTTTAGAGACTAGCGGGGTGACCACGGATACGCAGTATTTT | CASSLETSGVTTDTQYF
few | TRBJ2-7 | . | TRBV20-1 | TGCAGTGCTGGAATCTCAAAGGAGGGTTTCTACGAGCAGTACTTC | CSAGISKEGFYEQYF
many | TRBJ2-7 | . | TRBV29-1 | TGCAGCGTTCGCCCCAGATTATCCTACGAGCAGTACTTC | CSVRPRLSYEQYF
many | TRBJ1-6 | . | TRBV12-3/TRBV12-4 | TGTGCCAGCAGTTCCAGGGAGTGGGGTTCACCCCTCCACTTT | CASSSREWGSPLHF
many | TRBJ1-5 | . | TRBV20-1 | TGCAGTGCTAGAGTGCGGGGGATGCAGCCCCAGCATTTT | CSARVRGMQPQHF
. | TRBJ2-7 | . | TRBV29-1 | TGCAGCGTTGGCCCGGACTCCTACGAGCAGTACTTC | CSVGPDSYEQYF
. | TRBJ2-7 | TRBD2 | TRBV20-1 | TGCAGTGCTAGAGGGCTAGCGGGCAAGAACTCCTACGAGCAGTACTTC | CSARGLAGKNSYEQYF
many | TRBJ2-1 | TRBD2 | TRBV12-3/TRBV12-4 | TGTGCCACCAATTTCGGGGGGGACCACAATGAGCAGTTCTTC | CATNFGGDHNEQFF
many | TRBJ2-1 | . | TRBV24-1 | TGTGCCACGAGTGGTAAGGGGGGGCAGTTCTTC | CATSGKGGQFF
many | TRBJ2-3 | TRBD2 | TRBV27 | TGTGCCAGCAGATGGACTAGCGGAACAGATACGCAGTATTTT | CASRWTSGTDTQYF
many | TRBJ2-1 | TRBD2 | TRBV5-1 | TGCGCCAGCAGCTTTGGACTAGCGGGAGGCTACAATGAGCAGTTCTTC | CASSFGLAGGYNEQFF
many | TRBJ1-1 | TRBD1 | TRBV28 | TGTGCCAGCAGCCTGGGACAGGCGAACACTGAAGCTTTCTTT | CASSLGQANTEAFF
many | TRBJ2-7 | TRBD1 | TRBV7-2 | TGTGCCAGCTCCGGGACAGGGGATTATGAGCAGTACTTC | CASSGTGDYEQYF
. | TRBJ2-3 | TRBD2 | TRBV2 | TGTGCCAGCAGTCAAGCGGGGGCAACGCAGTATTTT | CASSQAGATQYF
many | TRBJ1-2 | . | TRBV29-1 | TGCAGCGTTGATTCAGGGGAGGATGGCTACACCTTC | CSVDSGEDGYTF
. | TRBJ2-1 | . | TRBV4-2 | TGTGCCAGCAGCCAAGATCCCGACGGGAGCTCCTACAATGAGCAGTTCTTC | CASSQDPDGSSYNEQFF
many | TRBJ1-5 | TRBD1 | TRBV20-1 | TGCAGTGCTAGCGGGACAGGTAATCAGCCCCAGCATTTT | CSASGTGNQPQHF